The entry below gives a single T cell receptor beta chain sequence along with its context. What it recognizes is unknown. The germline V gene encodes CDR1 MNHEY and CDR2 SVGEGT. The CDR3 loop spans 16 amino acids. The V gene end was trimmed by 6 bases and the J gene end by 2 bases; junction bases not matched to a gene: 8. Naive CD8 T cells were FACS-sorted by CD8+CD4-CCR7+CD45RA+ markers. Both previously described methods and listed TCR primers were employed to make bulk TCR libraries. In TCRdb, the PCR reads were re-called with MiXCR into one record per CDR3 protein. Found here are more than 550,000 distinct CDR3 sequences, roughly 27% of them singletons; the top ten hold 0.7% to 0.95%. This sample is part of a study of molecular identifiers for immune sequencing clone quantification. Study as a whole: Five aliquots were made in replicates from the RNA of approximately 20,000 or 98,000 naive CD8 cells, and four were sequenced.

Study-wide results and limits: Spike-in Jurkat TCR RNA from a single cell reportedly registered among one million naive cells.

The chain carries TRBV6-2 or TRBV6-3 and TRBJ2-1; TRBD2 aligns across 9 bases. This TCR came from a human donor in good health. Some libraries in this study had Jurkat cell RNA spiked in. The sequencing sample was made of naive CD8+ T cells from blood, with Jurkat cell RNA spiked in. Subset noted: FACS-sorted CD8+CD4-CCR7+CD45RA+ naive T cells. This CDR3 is CASRGIAGAPYNEQFF. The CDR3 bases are TGTGCCAGCAGAGGTATAGCGGGAGCCCCCTACAATGAGCAGTTCTTC.